This T cell receptor (beta chain) was sequenced during a study of T-cell memory formation after mild COVID-19. Study observations and caveats: Pre-infection memory contained some responding clones, which suggested that cross-reactive memory had joined. Contracting CD4+ clones sat mainly in CM and EM; CD8+ in EMRA.

CDR3 length: 16 amino acids. The V gene's germline CDR1 is SEHNR and CDR2 FQNEAQ (reference sequence). Deletions cut 4 bases from V and 6 bases from J, with 19 bases between. This clonotype was seen only a few times. As yet, its antigen is unknown. TCRdb reprocessed the 5' RACE reads via MiXCR and lists one record per CDR3 protein. The sample records about 130,000 distinct CDR3 sequences, about 16% being singletons. The rearrangement uses TRBV7-9 and TRBJ1-5; D ambiguous. Sequenced material: PBMCs or a T cell subset sorted from them (not recorded which). This receptor was obtained from an adult woman who had mild COVID-19 (a few samples of this study predate the infection). Cell type and time point are not known. The DNA for the CDR3 is TGTGCCAGCAGCTCTGATTTCCATCAGGTAATTCAGCCCCAGCATTTT. Translating it yields CASSSDFHQVIQPQHF.